This T cell receptor (beta chain) was sequenced in a study of T cells in Graves' hyperthyroidism and ophthalmopathy. The CDR3 has 14 amino acids. Trimming removed 4 bases from V and 0 bases from J, with 11 bases in between. In germline, CDR1 is DFQATT, CDR2 SNEGSKA (reference sequence). Regarding this clonotype: Its cognate antigen is unknown.

The CDR3 regions of TCR beta were amplified from RNA transcripts. An initial round of RT-PCR targeting the TCR CDR3 relied on the HTBI primer set. TCRdb re-called the multiplex PCR reads with MiXCR, one entry per CDR3 protein. Of about 500,000 distinct CDR3 sequences listed, over 35% are singletons. Study conclusions and caveats: The blood repertoire included most of the expanded thyroid clonotypes above 0.001. Ophthalmopathy got predicted by the model a median around 6.6 months before its onset.

Reasons for excluding patients were uncontrolled infection, other autoimmune disease, pregnancy or lactation. Every diagnosis used clinical symptoms, serum thyroxine and TRAb, thyroid ultrasound and orbital computed tomography. Material: peripheral blood or thyroid tissue (not recorded which). The chain joins TRBV20-1 to TRBJ2-3; D unclear. The receptor's source is an adult woman with Graves' disease, either hyperthyroidism or ophthalmopathy (not recorded which). CDR3 region: CSATFGRSTDTQYF. The DNA for the CDR3 is TGCAGTGCTACCTTCGGACGAAGCACAGATACGCAGTATTTT.